This TCR beta chain emerged from a study of control samples from healthy donors and cancer patients. Method: immunoSEQ multiplex PCR; TCRdb's copy keeps in-frame clones and lacks some. The table shows about 140,000 clones, with approximately 91% occurring only once. The V end was cut by 7 bases, the J end by 0 bases, with 15 bases between. Germline CDR1 ENHRY, CDR2 SYGVKD. This CDR3 is built from 15 residues. Sequencing was performed on blood. The chain is built from TRBV10-3 and TRBJ1-2; no definite D call. This TCR was sampled from a woman in her twenties or thirties in good health. Here the CDR3 reads CAIKGSFSPNYGYTF. The CDR3 DNA reads TGTGCCATCAAAGGCAGCTTCTCTCCTAACTATGGCTACACCTTC.